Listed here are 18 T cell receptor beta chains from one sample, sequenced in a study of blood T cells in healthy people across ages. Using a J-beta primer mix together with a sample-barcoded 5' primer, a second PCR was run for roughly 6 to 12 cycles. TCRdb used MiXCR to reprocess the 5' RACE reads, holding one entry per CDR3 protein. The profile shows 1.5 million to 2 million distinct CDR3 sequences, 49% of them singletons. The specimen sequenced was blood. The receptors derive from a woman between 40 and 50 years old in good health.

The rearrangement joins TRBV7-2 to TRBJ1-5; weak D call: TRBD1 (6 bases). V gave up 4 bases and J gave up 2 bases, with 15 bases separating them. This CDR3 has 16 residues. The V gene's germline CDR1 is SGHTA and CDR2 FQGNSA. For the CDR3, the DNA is TGTGCCAGCAGCTCCGAGACAGGTTTGGGCAATCAGCCCCAGCATTTT. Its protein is CASSSETGLGNQPQHF.

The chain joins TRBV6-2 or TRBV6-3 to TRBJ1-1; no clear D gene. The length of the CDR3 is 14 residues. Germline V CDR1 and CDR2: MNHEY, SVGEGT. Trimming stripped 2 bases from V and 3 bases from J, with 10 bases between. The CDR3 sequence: CASSYLPWDTEAFF. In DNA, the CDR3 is TGTGCCAGCAGTTACCTTCCATGGGACACTGAAGCTTTCTTT.

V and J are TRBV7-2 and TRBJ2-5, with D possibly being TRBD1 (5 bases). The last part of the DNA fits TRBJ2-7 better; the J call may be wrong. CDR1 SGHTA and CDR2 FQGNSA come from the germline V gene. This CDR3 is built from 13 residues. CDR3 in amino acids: CASSASGQGEQYF. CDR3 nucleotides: TGTGCCAGCAGCGCTAGTGGGCAGGGCGAGCAGTACTTC.

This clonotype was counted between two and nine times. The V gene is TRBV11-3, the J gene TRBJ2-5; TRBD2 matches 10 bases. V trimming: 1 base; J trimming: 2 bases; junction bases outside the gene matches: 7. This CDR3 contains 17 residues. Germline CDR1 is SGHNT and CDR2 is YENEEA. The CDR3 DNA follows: TGTGCCAGCAGCTTAGGTCTGGCTAGCGGGGGACAAGAGACCCAGTACTTC. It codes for CASSLGLASGGQETQYF. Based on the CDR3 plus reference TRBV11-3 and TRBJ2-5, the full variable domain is EAGVVQSPRYKIIEKKQPVAFWCNPISGHNTLYWYLQNLGQGPELLIRYENEEAVDDSQLPKDRFSAERLKGVDSTLKIQPAELGDSAVYLCASSLGLASGGQETQYFGPGTRLLVL.

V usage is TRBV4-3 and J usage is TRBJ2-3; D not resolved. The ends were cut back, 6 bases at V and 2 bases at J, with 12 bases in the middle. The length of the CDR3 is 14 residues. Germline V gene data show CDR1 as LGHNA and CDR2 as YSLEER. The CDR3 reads CASSVQPNTDTQYF. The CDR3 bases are TGCGCCAGCAGTGTTCAGCCTAACACAGATACGCAGTATTTT.

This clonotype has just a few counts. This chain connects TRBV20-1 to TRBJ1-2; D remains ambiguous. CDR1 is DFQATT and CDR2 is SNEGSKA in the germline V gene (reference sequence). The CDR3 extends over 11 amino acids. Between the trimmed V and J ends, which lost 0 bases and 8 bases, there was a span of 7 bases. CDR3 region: CSARDGSGYTF. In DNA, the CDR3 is TGCAGTGCTAGAGATGGCTCCGGCTACACCTTC.

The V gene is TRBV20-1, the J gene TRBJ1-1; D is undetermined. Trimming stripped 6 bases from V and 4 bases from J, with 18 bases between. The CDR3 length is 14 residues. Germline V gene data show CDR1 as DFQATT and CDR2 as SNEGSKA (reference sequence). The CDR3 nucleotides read TGCAGTGCCCCCGCAGGTAGGGTAGGCACTGAAGCTTTCTTT. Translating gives CSAPAGRVGTEAFF.

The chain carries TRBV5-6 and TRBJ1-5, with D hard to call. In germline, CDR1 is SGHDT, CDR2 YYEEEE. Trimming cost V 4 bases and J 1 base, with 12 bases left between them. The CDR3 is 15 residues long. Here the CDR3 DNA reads TGTGCCAGCAGCCGTCTTAACAGAAGCAATCAGCCCCAGCATTTT. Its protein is CASSRLNRSNQPQHF.

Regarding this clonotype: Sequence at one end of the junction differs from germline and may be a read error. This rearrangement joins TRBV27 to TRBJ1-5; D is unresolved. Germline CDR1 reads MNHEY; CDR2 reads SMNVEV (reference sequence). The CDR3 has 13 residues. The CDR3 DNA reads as TGTGCCAGTAGTTTGCAGGCTCGTCAGCCCCAGCATTTT. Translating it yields CASSLQARQPQHF.

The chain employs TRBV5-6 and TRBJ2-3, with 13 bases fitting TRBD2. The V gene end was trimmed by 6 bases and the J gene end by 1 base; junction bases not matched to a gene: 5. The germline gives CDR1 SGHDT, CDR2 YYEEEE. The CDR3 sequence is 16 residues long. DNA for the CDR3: TGTGCCAGCACCTTTGGACTAGCGGGGGGCACAGATACGCAGTATTTT. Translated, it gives CASTFGLAGGTDTQYF.

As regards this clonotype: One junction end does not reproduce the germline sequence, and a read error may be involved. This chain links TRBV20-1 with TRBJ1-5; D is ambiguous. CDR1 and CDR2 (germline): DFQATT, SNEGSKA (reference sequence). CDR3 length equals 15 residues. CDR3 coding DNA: TGCGGTGCTAAATCACTGACAATCTCAAATCAGCCCCAGCATTTT. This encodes CGAKSLTISNQPQHF.

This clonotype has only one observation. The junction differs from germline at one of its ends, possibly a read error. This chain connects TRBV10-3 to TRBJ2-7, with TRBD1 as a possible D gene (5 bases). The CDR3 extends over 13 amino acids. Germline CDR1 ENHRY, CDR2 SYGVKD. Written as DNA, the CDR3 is TGTGCCATCAGTGCGCAGGGCTCCTGCGAGCAGTACTTC. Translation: CAISAQGSCEQYF.

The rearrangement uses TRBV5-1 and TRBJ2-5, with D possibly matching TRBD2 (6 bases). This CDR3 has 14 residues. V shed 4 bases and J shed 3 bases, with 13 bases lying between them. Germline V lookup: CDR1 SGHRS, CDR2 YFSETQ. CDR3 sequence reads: CASSPVRGEETQYF. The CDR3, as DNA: TGCGCCAGCAGCCCGGTGCGGGGCGAAGAGACCCAGTACTTC. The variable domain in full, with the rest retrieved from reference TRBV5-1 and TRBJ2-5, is KAGVTQTPRYLIKTRGQQVTLSCSPISGHRSVSWYQQTPGQGLQFLFEYFSETQRNKGNFPGRFSGRQFSNSRSEMNVSTLELGDSALYLCASSPVRGEETQYFGPGTRLLVL.

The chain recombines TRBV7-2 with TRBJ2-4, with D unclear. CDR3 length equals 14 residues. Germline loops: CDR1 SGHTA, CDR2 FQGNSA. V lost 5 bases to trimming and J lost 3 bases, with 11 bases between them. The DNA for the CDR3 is TGTGCCAGCAGCCCTCCCGCTCTCAAAAACATTCAGTACTTC. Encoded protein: CASSPPALKNIQYF.

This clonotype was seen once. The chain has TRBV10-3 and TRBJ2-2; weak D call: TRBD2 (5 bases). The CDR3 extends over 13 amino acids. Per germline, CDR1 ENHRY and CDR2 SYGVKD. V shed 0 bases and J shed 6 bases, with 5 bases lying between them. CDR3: CAISESGAGELFF. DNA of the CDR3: TGTGCCATCAGTGAGTCGGGAGCCGGGGAGCTGTTTTTT.

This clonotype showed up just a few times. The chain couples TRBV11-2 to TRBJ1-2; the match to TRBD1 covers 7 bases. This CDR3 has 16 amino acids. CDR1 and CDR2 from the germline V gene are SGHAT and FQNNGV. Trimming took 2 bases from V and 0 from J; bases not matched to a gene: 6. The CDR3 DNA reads TGTGCCAGCAGCTTAAGTCAGGGGGTGCCTAACTATGGCTACACCTTC. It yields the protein CASSLSQGVPNYGYTF.

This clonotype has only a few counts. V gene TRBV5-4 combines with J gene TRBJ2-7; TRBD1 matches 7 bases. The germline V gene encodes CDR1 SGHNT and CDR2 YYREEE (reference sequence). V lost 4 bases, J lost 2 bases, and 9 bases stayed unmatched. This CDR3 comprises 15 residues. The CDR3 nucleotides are TGTGCCAGCAGCCCGGCGACAGGGTCCACCTACGAGCAGTACTTC. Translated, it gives CASSPATGSTYEQYF.

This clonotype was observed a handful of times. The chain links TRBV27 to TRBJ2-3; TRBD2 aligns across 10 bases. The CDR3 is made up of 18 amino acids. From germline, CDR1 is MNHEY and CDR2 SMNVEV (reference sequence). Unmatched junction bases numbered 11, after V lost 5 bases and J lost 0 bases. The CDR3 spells CASSHLAGVNPSTDTQYF. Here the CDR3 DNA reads TGTGCCAGCAGTCATCTAGCGGGGGTGAACCCTAGCACAGATACGCAGTATTTT.